This T cell receptor (beta chain) was profiled in a study of CD8 T cells in ankylosing spondylitis. Study observations and caveats: In the blood and synovial fluid of reactive arthritis, some motif variants had been previously reported. There was a TCR beta motif, made of several highly homologous variants, that appeared characteristic of ankylosing spondylitis blood. Significant enrichment of disease-linked clones was reportedly seen in matched ankylosing spondylitis synovial fluid. Disease-linked clones had a CD8+ phenotype and relatively low frequency in peripheral blood.

Note on this clonotype: The antigen is undetermined.

Making the TCR beta libraries involved quantitative 5'-RACE with molecular barcodes. TCRdb passed the 5' RACE reads through MiXCR, listing each CDR3 protein once. This table holds 650,000 to 800,000 distinct CDR3 sequences, roughly 20% found once. With 1 base removed from V and 8 bases from J, the gap between germline ends came to 27 bases. CDR3 length equals 19 residues. The germline V gene has CDR1 MGHRA and CDR2 YSYEKL. The clonotype comes from a male donor with ankylosing spondylitis. The chain uses TRBV4-1 and TRBJ2-1; D could derive from TRBD1 or TRBD2 (6 bases each). Sequencing was performed on blood, either unsorted or a sorted T cell fraction (not recorded which). This chain's CDR3 is CASSQVLYQGGRRAHEQFF. The CDR3 DNA sequence: TGCGCCAGCAGCCAAGTGTTGTATCAAGGGGGGAGGAGAGCTCATGAGCAGTTCTTC.